The 12 T cell receptor beta chains in this list originate from one sample, sequenced in a study of identical twins. TCRdb reprocessed the 5' RACE reads with MiXCR, giving one entry per CDR3 protein. The sample shows around 290,000 distinct CDR3 sequences, 8% to 9.5% of them seen only once. This sample also appeared in a second study, on yellow fever vaccine responses in identical twins.

What was sequenced was CD8+ T cells sorted from blood. Source of these receptors: a woman in her late teens or twenties in good health.

This clonotype was detected only a few times. The rearrangement joins TRBV11-3 to TRBJ2-2; D may be TRBD1 or TRBD2 (7 bases each). Trimming left V 5 bases short and J 4 bases short, with 17 bases between. Germline CDR1 and CDR2: SGHNT and YENEEA. This CDR3 comprises 16 residues. In DNA form, the CDR3 reads TGTGCCAGCAGCATTAGGGGGGGGACAGTCACCGGGGAGCTGTTTTTT. Translating gives CASSIRGGTVTGELFF.

The chain couples TRBV5-6 to TRBJ2-1; unclear D gene. Germline CDR1 reads SGHDT; CDR2 reads YYEEEE. Deletions cut 2 bases from V and 10 bases from J, with 7 bases between. CDR3 length: 11 residues. The CDR3 loop reads CASSFSSEQFF. For the CDR3, the DNA is TGTGCCAGCAGCTTTTCCTCAGAGCAGTTCTTC.

The rearrangement joins TRBV6-5 to TRBJ2-7; possibly TRBD1 for D (5 bases). CDR1 and CDR2 from the germline V gene are MNHEY and SVGAGI. This CDR3 spans 13 amino acids. V was pared by 0 bases and J by 3 bases, with 6 bases between. In nucleotides, the CDR3 is TGTGCCAGCAGTTACTCGGACAACTACGAGCAGTACTTC. Translation gives CASSYSDNYEQYF.

The chain couples TRBV7-6 to TRBJ2-3, with D unresolved. The germline CDR1 and CDR2 sequences are SGHVS and FNYEAQ. The CDR3 is 17 residues long. The V end was cut by 2 bases, the J end by 3 bases, with 18 bases between. The CDR3 bases are TGTGCCAGCAGCTTAACTCTTTTTCGGCAGGATACAGATACGCAGTATTTT. Translated, it gives CASSLTLFRQDTDTQYF.

This clonotype turned up a few times. This chain links TRBV6-2 or TRBV6-3 with TRBJ2-7, with D perhaps assigned TRBD1 or TRBD2 (6 bases each). In germline, CDR1 is MNHEY, CDR2 SVGEGT. CDR3 length equals 16 residues. V was pared by 0 bases and J by 2 bases, with 14 bases between. As DNA, the CDR3 is TGTGCCAGCAGTTACTCGCGGGACATTCTTACCTACGAGCAGTACTTC. Encoded protein: CASSYSRDILTYEQYF.

The chain couples TRBV21-1 to TRBJ2-7; the table calls TRBD1, which could not be checked here. TRBV21-1 constitutes a pseudogene. This CDR3 has 18 residues. CDR3 in amino acids: CASSKGGTVLRAPYEQYF. Written as DNA, the CDR3 is TGTGCCAGCAGCAAAGGGGGGACGGTCCTTCGCGCCCCCTACGAGCAGTACTTC.

The chain couples TRBV5-6 to TRBJ1-4; D call uncertain. V was clipped by 2 bases and J by 1 base, with 6 bases between them. This CDR3 contains 14 residues. In germline, CDR1 is SGHDT, CDR2 YYEEEE. The CDR3 region has the DNA TGTGCCAGCAGCTTCAGAGTAACTAATGAAAAACTGTTTTTT. Its translation is CASSFRVTNEKLFF.

This clonotype was seen at least ten times. This chain uses TRBV29-1 with TRBJ1-2; possibly TRBD1 for D (5 bases). Germline CDR1 reads SQVTM; CDR2 reads ANQGSEA. CDR3 size: 11 residues. V gave up 1 base and J gave up 8 bases, with 8 bases separating them. The CDR3 loop reads CSVEVREGYTF. CDR3 sequence (DNA): TGCAGCGTTGAAGTCAGGGAGGGCTACACCTTC.

This clonotype was observed at least ten times. CDR3 protein: CSARDGREHKEQYF. The CDR3 bases are TGCAGTGCTAGAGATGGGCGGGAACACAAGGAGCAGTACTTC. The V call is TRBV20-1, the J call TRBJ2-7, with TRBD2 as a possible D gene (6 bases). The CDR3 contains 14 residues. The V end was cut by 0 bases, the J end by 7 bases, with 16 bases between. Germline V gene data show CDR1 as DFQATT and CDR2 as SNEGSKA (reference sequence).

V usage is TRBV10-3 and J usage is TRBJ2-7; D not resolved. The germline CDR1 and CDR2 sequences are ENHRY and SYGVKD. V was cut by 3 bases and J by 5 bases, with 20 bases left in between. This CDR3 spans 16 amino acids. Written as DNA, the CDR3 is TGTGCCATCAGTGAAACCTTATCCACGGGCCCCCACGAGCAGTACTTC. It encodes CAISETLSTGPHEQYF.

This clonotype was counted at least ten times. The genes are TRBV29-1 and TRBJ2-1; 7 bases map to TRBD2. The CDR3 runs 13 residues. Unmatched junction bases numbered 6, after V lost 5 bases and J lost 5 bases. The V gene's germline CDR1 is SQVTM and CDR2 ANQGSEA. The CDR3 protein is CSVLSGSDNEQFF. The CDR3 coding sequence is TGCAGCGTTCTTAGCGGGTCTGACAATGAGCAGTTCTTC.

This clonotype showed up just a few times. The gene calls are TRBV27 and TRBJ2-5; 7 bases agree with TRBD1. J was trimmed by 3 bases and V by 4 bases; bases with no gene match: 8. The germline V gene has CDR1 MNHEY and CDR2 SMNVEV (reference sequence). The CDR3 runs to 15 residues. CDR3 amino acids: CASSYRQGREETQYF. CDR3 nucleotides: TGTGCCAGCAGTTACCGACAGGGAAGGGAAGAGACCCAGTACTTC.